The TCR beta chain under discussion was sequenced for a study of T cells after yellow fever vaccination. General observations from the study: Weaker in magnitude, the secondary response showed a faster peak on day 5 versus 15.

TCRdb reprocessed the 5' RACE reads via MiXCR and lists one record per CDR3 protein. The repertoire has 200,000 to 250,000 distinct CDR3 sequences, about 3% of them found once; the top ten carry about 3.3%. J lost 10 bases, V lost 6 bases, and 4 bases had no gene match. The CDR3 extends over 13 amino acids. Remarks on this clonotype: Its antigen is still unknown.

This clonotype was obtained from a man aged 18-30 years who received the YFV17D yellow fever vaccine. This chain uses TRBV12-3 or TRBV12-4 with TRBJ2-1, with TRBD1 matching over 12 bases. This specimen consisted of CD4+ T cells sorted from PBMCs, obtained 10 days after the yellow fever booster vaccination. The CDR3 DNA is TGTGCCAGCAGCCGGGACAGGGGGCGGGAGCAGTTCTTC. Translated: CASSRDRGREQFF.